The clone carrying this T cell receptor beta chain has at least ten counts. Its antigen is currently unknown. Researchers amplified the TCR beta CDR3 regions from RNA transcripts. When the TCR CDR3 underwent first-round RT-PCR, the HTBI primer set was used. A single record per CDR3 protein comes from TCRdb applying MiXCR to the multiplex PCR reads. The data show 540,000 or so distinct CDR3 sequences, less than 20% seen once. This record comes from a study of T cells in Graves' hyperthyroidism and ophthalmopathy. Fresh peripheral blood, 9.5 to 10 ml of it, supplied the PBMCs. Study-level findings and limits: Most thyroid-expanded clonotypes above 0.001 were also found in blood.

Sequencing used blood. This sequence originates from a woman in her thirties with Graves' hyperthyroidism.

The CDR3 coding sequence is TGTGCCTGGAGTGTAAACCTCGGTGTATTTGAGACCCAGTACTTC. Translated: CAWSVNLGVFETQYF. This chain links TRBV30 with TRBJ2-5, with D hard to call. The CDR3 consists of 15 residues. Per germline, CDR1 GTSNPN and CDR2 SVGIG (reference sequence). The ends were cut back, 0 bases at V and 5 bases at J, with 16 bases in the middle.